Listed here is a single T cell receptor beta chain. What it recognizes is unknown. These data originate in a study of cytomegalovirus exposure and HLA in healthy donors. Study at large: From HLA-typed donors, an early data release held around 85 million unique TCRs.

The donors were healthy bone marrow donors. CDR3 length: 12 residues. V lost 3 bases and J 8 bases, leaving 11 bases between the germline ends. Germline lookup yields CDR1 SGDLS and CDR2 YYNGEE. Study findings and constraints: Common viral pathogens seemed to be connected with several of the most significant clusters, according to a later analysis. In a later analysis, an Asian-associated ancestry cluster reportedly showed fewer N-insertions than the roughly 700-donor mean.

The study ran its PCR with 60 Vbeta and 13 Jbeta primers. Generated by immunoSEQ multiplex PCR, the TCRdb table keeps only in-frame clones and is missing some. Of 220,000 or so clones listed, under 80% are singletons. The chain uses TRBV9 and TRBJ1-2, with D maybe TRBD1 (6 bases). The sequence was obtained from a woman aged 30 to 39 in good health and CMV-seronegative. The sequenced sample consisted of PBMCs. The CDR3 region has the DNA TGTGCCAGCAGCGCACAGGGTTACGGCTACACCTTC. It yields the protein CASSAQGYGYTF.